This TCR beta chain was recovered during a study of blood T cell repertoires in COVID-19. Study-level background: The samples span acute and convalescent COVID-19 from the United States, Italy and Spain. The analysed material was cDNA or gDNA that came from T cells, B-cell-depleted T cells, or PBMCs.

Clones were sequenced by immunoSEQ multiplex PCR, and TCRdb holds only the in-frame ones, with some missing. Of tens of thousands of clones listed, roughly four fifths are singletons. V lost 6 bases and J lost 5; bases outside the gene matches: 4. The CDR3 totals 13 residues. CDR1 and CDR2 (germline): SNHLY, FYNNEI. This receptor was obtained from a human donor in a cohort sampled during active COVID-19. The chain recombines TRBV2 with TRBJ1-5; 7 bases align to TRBD1. Specimen: peripheral blood. For the CDR3, the DNA is TGTGCCAGCAGCTGGGACAGCGATCAGCCCCAGCATTTT. As protein: CASSWDSDQPQHF.